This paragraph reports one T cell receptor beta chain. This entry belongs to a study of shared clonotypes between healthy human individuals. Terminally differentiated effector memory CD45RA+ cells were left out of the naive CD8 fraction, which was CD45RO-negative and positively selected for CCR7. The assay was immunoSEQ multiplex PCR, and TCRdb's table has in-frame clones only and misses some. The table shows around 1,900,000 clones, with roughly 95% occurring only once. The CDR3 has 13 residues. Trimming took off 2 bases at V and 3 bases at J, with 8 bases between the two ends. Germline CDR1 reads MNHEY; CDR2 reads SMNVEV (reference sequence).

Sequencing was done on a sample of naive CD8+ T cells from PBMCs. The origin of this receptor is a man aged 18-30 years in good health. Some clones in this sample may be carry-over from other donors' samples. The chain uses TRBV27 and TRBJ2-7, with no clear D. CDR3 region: CASSLQAHYEQYF. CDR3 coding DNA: TGTGCCAGCAGTTTACAGGCCCACTACGAGCAGTACTTC.